These 14 T cell receptor beta chains came from one sample sequenced in a study of T cell responses to AZD1222 COVID-19 vaccine. TCRdb keeps only in-frame clones here, not all; method: immunoSEQ multiplex PCR. The sample consists of approximately 110,000 clones, less than 90% of them appearing once. The specimen was peripheral blood, collected on day 0 of AZD1222 vaccination. These TCRs come from an adult in good health.

V and J are TRBV24-1 and TRBJ1-1; a possible D gene is TRBD1 (5 bases). The V end was cut by 2 bases, the J end by 10 bases, with 13 bases between. The germline V gene encodes CDR1 KGHDR and CDR2 SFDVKD. The CDR3 is made up of 13 amino acids. The CDR3 DNA follows: TGTGCCACCAGTGATTATGACAGCGGTCGAGCTTTCTTT. Translation gives CATSDYDSGRAFF.

The chain employs TRBV28 and TRBJ1-2; perhaps TRBD1 as D (5 bases). Germline CDR1 reads MDHEN; CDR2 reads SYDVKM. The length of the CDR3 is 13 residues. V was trimmed by 3 bases and J by 4 bases, leaving 9 bases between them. CDR3 amino acids: CASSLAGPYGYTF. In DNA form, the CDR3 reads TGTGCCAGCAGTTTGGCAGGGCCCTATGGCTACACCTTC.

The chain uses TRBV24-1 and TRBJ1-2; D is unclear. Germline CDR1 and CDR2: KGHDR and SFDVKD. The CDR3 sequence is 16 residues long. Between the trimmed V and J ends, which lost 7 bases and 0 bases, there was a span of 17 bases. The DNA of the CDR3 is TGTGCCACCAGGGACGTAAACTCCGGGCCTAACTATGGCTACACCTTC. Translating it yields CATRDVNSGPNYGYTF.

The chain joins TRBV10-1 to TRBJ2-7, with TRBD2 as a possible D gene (6 bases). CDR3 size: 14 residues. Germline V gene data show CDR1 as WNHNN and CDR2 as SYGVQD (reference sequence). V dropped 0 bases and J dropped 3 bases, with 9 bases sitting between them. DNA for the CDR3: TGCGCCAGCAGTGAGTCGGTGGGGGGCTACGAGCAGTACTTC. This translates into CASSESVGGYEQYF.

The rearrangement uses TRBV29-1 and TRBJ1-2; maybe TRBD1 (6 bases). The CDR3 covers 14 residues. The germline V and J ends were trimmed by 5 bases and 4 bases, with 17 bases remaining between them. Germline assignment: CDR1 SQVTM and CDR2 ANQGSEA. DNA for the CDR3: TGCAGCGTTAGATTACAGGGATCAGCCTATGGCTACACCTTC. It codes for CSVRLQGSAYGYTF.

The rearrangement uses TRBV7-9 and TRBJ2-7, with D tentatively TRBD2 (6 bases). The CDR3 extends over 14 amino acids. The V gene lost 8 bases and the J gene lost 2 bases, with 16 bases spanning the gap. Germline values: CDR1 SEHNR, CDR2 FQNEAQ (reference sequence). CDR3 protein: CASRAPGVAYEQYF. Here the CDR3 DNA reads TGTGCCAGCCGGGCCCCGGGGGTTGCCTACGAGCAGTACTTC.

The chain is built from TRBV21-1 and TRBJ2-7; TRBD2 is the table's D call, not checked against the DNA. TRBV21-1 is flagged as a pseudogene. The CDR3 consists of 17 residues. CDR3 coding DNA: TGTGCCAGCAGCAAGAAAAAGGCTAGATGCCCCTCCTACGAGCAGTACTTC. Translation: CASSKKKARCPSYEQYF.

In this sample, this clone turned up once. The DNA for the CDR3 is TGTGCCAGCAGTTACATCGGGGAGCGCCTCTACGAGCAGTACTTC. As protein: CASSYIGERLYEQYF. This chain uses TRBV6-5 with TRBJ2-7; maybe TRBD2 (5 bases). The CDR3 totals 15 residues. V lost 2 bases, J lost 3 bases, and 14 bases lay in between. Germline loops: CDR1 MNHEY, CDR2 SVGAGI.

This chain joins TRBV27 and TRBJ2-1, with a possible D match to TRBD1 (6 bases). Germline CDR1 reads MNHEY; CDR2 reads SMNVEV (reference sequence). The CDR3 loop spans 15 amino acids. V dropped 3 bases and J dropped 6 bases, with 15 bases sitting between them. CDR3 DNA sequence: TGTGCCAGCAGTTTTGTGTCAGGGGTAGGCAATGAGCAGTTCTTC. Translation gives CASSFVSGVGNEQFF.

V usage is TRBV4-1 and J usage is TRBJ2-5, with TRBD2 matching 8 bases. This CDR3 region has 21 residues. Germline CDR1 MGHRA, CDR2 YSYEKL. J gave up 0 bases and V 3 bases, and 21 bases lay outside the gene matches. In DNA form, the CDR3 reads TGCGCCAGCAGCCACAGAAAAGAGGGCCAGCGGGGGACCCTGTACCAAGAGACCCAGTACTTC. Its translation is CASSHRKEGQRGTLYQETQYF.

The chain links TRBV7-2 to TRBJ1-4; D perhaps matches TRBD1 (5 bases). Germline V lookup: CDR1 SGHTA, CDR2 FQGNSA. V shed 3 bases and J shed 5 bases, with 16 bases lying between them. The CDR3 extends over 16 amino acids. The CDR3 spells CASSFAWGEGNEKLFF. The CDR3, as DNA: TGTGCCAGCAGCTTCGCATGGGGGGAGGGAAATGAAAAACTGTTTTTT.

The chain has TRBV9 and TRBJ1-1; tentatively, D is TRBD1 (5 bases). Germline CDR1 SGDLS, CDR2 YYNGEE. This CDR3 contains 15 residues. V was cut by 0 bases and J by 1 base, with 10 bases left in between. The CDR3 here is CASSVGGTANTEAFF. CDR3 DNA: TGTGCCAGCAGCGTAGGGGGGACGGCGAACACTGAAGCTTTCTTT.

V is TRBV21-1 and J is TRBJ1-5; the D call in the table, TRBD1, was not verified against the DNA. TRBV21-1 is designated a pseudogene. The CDR3 length is 18 residues. CDR3 in DNA: TGTGCCAGCAGCAAAAAAGGGGCAGGGGTAGTAGGCAATCAGCCCCAGCATTTT. Protein: CASSKKGAGVVGNQPQHF.

V is TRBV28 and J is TRBJ1-4, with D maybe TRBD1 (5 bases). The CDR3 runs to 11 residues. Germline V lookup: CDR1 MDHEN, CDR2 SYDVKM. Trimming stripped 8 bases from V and 11 bases from J, with 12 bases between. The CDR3 sequence is CASGWGEKLFF. For the CDR3, the DNA is TGTGCCAGCGGGTGGGGGGAGAAACTGTTTTTT. The full variable domain, with the rest looked up from reference TRBV28 and TRBJ1-4, is DVKVTQSSRYLVKRTGEKVFLECVQDMDHENMFWYRQDPGLGLRLIYFSYDVKMKEKGDIPEGYSVSREKKERFSLILESASTNQTSMYLCASGWGEKLFFGSGTQLSVL.